Shown below are 27 T cell receptor beta chains from a single sample sequenced in a study of blood T cell repertoires in COVID-19. The data were produced by immunoSEQ multiplex PCR, yet TCRdb's version contains in-frame clones alone and is incomplete. The table shows about 30,000 clones, with 75% to 85% occurring only once. The sequencing input was peripheral blood. All receptors come from a human donor in a cohort sampled during active COVID-19.

V usage is TRBV11-3 and J usage is TRBJ2-2; 8 nucleotides agree with TRBD2. The germline gives CDR1 SGHNT, CDR2 YENEEA. V lost 3 bases, J lost 5 bases, and 5 bases stayed unmatched. The CDR3 loop spans 15 amino acids. DNA for the CDR3: TGTGCCAGCAGCTTTCGGTCTAGCGGGACCGGGGAGCTGTTTTTT. Amino acids: CASSFRSSGTGELFF.

The genes are TRBV20-1 and TRBJ2-7, with 7 nucleotides matching TRBD2. This CDR3 contains 14 residues. The V gene's germline CDR1 is DFQATT and CDR2 SNEGSKA (reference sequence). V shed 3 bases, J shed 6 bases, and the junction held 11 bases outside the gene matches. CDR3 nucleotides: TGCAGTGCTAGTTTTGTGGGAGGGCCCCCCGAGCAGTACTTC. It is translated as CSASFVGGPPEQYF.

The rearrangement uses TRBV7-2 and TRBJ1-3; 8 positions match TRBD1. From germline, CDR1 is SGHTA and CDR2 FQGNSA. Trimming took 4 bases from V and 2 from J; bases not matched to a gene: 7. CDR3 size: 16 residues. The CDR3 sequence: CASSSGQGGTGNTIYF. In DNA, the CDR3 is TGTGCCAGCAGCTCCGGACAGGGTGGGACTGGAAACACCATATATTTT. The full variable domain, rest sourced from reference TRBV7-2 and TRBJ1-3, is GAGVSQSPSNKVTEKGKDVELRCDPISGHTALYWYRQSLGQGLEFLIYFQGNSAPDKSGLPSDRFSAERTGGSVSTLTIQRTQQEDSAVYLCASSSGQGGTGNTIYFGEGSWLTVV.

V usage is TRBV30 and J usage is TRBJ2-5; a weak D match, TRBD2 (6 bases). This CDR3 region has 10 residues. V lost 5 bases to trimming and J lost 5 bases, with 6 bases between them. Germline V gene data show CDR1 as GTSNPN and CDR2 as SVGIG (reference sequence). CDR3 DNA sequence: TGTGCCTGGGGGAGGGAGACCCAGTACTTC. It is translated as CAWGRETQYF. The full variable domain, with the rest looked up from reference TRBV30 and TRBJ2-5, is SQTIHQWPATLVQPVGSPLSLECTVEGTSNPNLYWYRQAAGRGLQLLFYSVGIGQISSEVPQNLSASRPQDRQFILSSKKLLLSDSGFYLCAWGRETQYFGPGTRLLVL.

The rearrangement joins TRBV4-1 to TRBJ2-3; 10 nucleotides match TRBD2. Germline-derived CDR1 and CDR2 are MGHRA and YSYEKL. This CDR3 is built from 16 residues. J was trimmed by 8 bases and V by 1 base; bases with no gene match: 9. CDR3: CASSQVLAGSQGTQYF. Written as DNA, the CDR3 is TGCGCCAGCAGCCAAGTACTAGCGGGGTCGCAAGGTACGCAGTATTTT.

The gene calls are TRBV7-9 and TRBJ2-2; 8 positions agree with TRBD2. Germline trimming cut 5 bases from V and 6 bases from J; bases unmatched to any gene: 8. The germline CDR1 and CDR2 sequences are SEHNR and FQNEAQ (reference sequence). This CDR3 region has 15 residues. CDR3 sequence (DNA): TGTGCCAGCAGCCGTAGCGGGGCCTCGGCCGGGGAGCTGTTTTTT. The encoded protein is CASSRSGASAGELFF.

The chain uses TRBV27 and TRBJ1-5; D not certain. CDR3 length: 14 amino acids. Germline V lookup: CDR1 MNHEY, CDR2 SMNVEV (reference sequence). V was pared by 5 bases and J by 6 bases, with 14 bases between. The CDR3 nucleotides read TGTGCCAGCAGTCCAGCGGGCAGAGGTCAGCCCCAGCATTTT. This sequence encodes CASSPAGRGQPQHF.

This chain links TRBV21-1 with TRBJ1-4; TRBD1 is the table's D call, not checked against the DNA. TRBV21-1 is flagged as a pseudogene. The CDR3 totals 20 residues. CDR3 protein: CASSKDNPGQGVSMHEKLFF. The CDR3 region has the DNA TGTGCCAGCAGCAAAGATAATCCGGGACAGGGGGTTAGTATGCATGAAAAACTGTTTTTT.

This clone was counted once. V and J are TRBV9 and TRBJ2-3; the D gene is possibly TRBD2 (5 bases). The V gene lost 0 bases and the J gene lost 0 bases, with 8 bases spanning the gap. CDR3 length: 15 amino acids. Germline values: CDR1 SGDLS, CDR2 YYNGEE. The CDR3 DNA reads as TGTGCCAGCAGCGTAGCTCGGGGTAGCACAGATACGCAGTATTTT. Protein sequence: CASSVARGSTDTQYF.

This chain links TRBV6-5 with TRBJ1-1; 7 bases agree with TRBD1. CDR1 and CDR2 from the germline V gene are MNHEY and SVGAGI. The length of the CDR3 is 13 residues. V lost 7 bases to trimming and J lost 5 bases; unmatched junction nucleotides: 7. The CDR3 nucleotides read TGTGCCAGCACCTCCGCACAGGGGACTGAAGCTTTCTTT. Its translation: CASTSAQGTEAFF.

This clone came up once. V and J are TRBV20-1 and TRBJ2-5; perhaps TRBD1 as D (5 bases). This CDR3 spans 11 amino acids. V was cut by 7 bases and J by 3 bases, with 9 bases left in between. In germline, CDR1 is DFQATT, CDR2 SNEGSKA (reference sequence). CDR3 loop: CSGVGEETQYF. CDR3 bases: TGCAGTGGTGTAGGGGAAGAGACCCAGTACTTC.

J is TRBJ2-3 and V is TRBV30, with TRBD1 matching over 8 bases. J lost 2 bases, V lost 4 bases, and 5 bases had no gene match. The CDR3 is 14 residues long. In germline, CDR1 is GTSNPN, CDR2 SVGIG (reference sequence). CDR3 DNA sequence: TGTGCCTGGACCGGGACAGGCTCCACAGATACGCAGTATTTT. It encodes CAWTGTGSTDTQYF.

This clone was picked up a small number of times. J is TRBJ1-1 and V is TRBV11-3; TRBD1 aligns across 8 bases. V lost 6 bases to trimming and J lost 0 bases; unmatched junction nucleotides: 6. CDR1 SGHNT and CDR2 YENEEA come from the germline V gene. The CDR3 is 15 residues long. In nucleotides, the CDR3 is TGTGCCAGCAGTGCCTCAGGGGGCATGAACACTGAAGCTTTCTTT. It codes for CASSASGGMNTEAFF. Looking up the rest from reference TRBV11-3 and TRBJ1-1 gives the full variable domain: EAGVVQSPRYKIIEKKQPVAFWCNPISGHNTLYWYLQNLGQGPELLIRYENEEAVDDSQLPKDRFSAERLKGVDSTLKIQPAELGDSAVYLCASSASGGMNTEAFFGQGTRLTVV.

This clone was seen more than once but under ten times. The chain uses TRBV11-3 and TRBJ1-1, with TRBD1 matching over 7 bases. CDR1 is SGHNT, CDR2 YENEEA, per germline. The CDR3 runs 17 residues. Trimming removed 3 bases from V and 2 bases from J; junction bases left unmatched: 12. CDR3 nucleotide sequence: TGTGCCAGCAGCTTGGAGGACAGGATCCCTCCTAACACTGAAGCTTTCTTT. It is translated as CASSLEDRIPPNTEAFF.

This chain connects TRBV6-1 to TRBJ2-7; TRBD1 aligns across 9 bases. The germline V gene encodes CDR1 MNHNS and CDR2 SASEGT. The CDR3 is 15 residues long. The trim removed 2 bases at V and 5 bases at J, leaving 7 bases unmatched. For the CDR3, the DNA is TGTGCCAGCAGTGAAACTCGGGGGACAGGGCACGAGCAGTACTTC. The encoded protein is CASSETRGTGHEQYF.

The CDR3 reads CASRPGQGYSPLHF. The CDR3 DNA reads TGTGCCAGCAGACCCGGACAGGGTTATTCACCCCTCCACTTT. The chain has TRBV5-4 and TRBJ1-6; 8 bases match TRBD1. CDR1 and CDR2 from the germline V gene are SGHNT and YYREEE (reference sequence). J gave up 8 bases and V 5 bases, and 6 bases lay outside the gene matches. This CDR3 region has 14 residues. Combining the CDR3 with reference TRBV5-4 and TRBJ1-6 gives the whole variable domain ETGVTQSPTHLIKTRGQQVTLRCSSQSGHNTVSWYQQALGQGPQFIFQYYREEENGRGNFPPRFSGLQFPNYSSELNVNALELDDSALYLCASRPGQGYSPLHFGNGTRLTVT.

The chain links TRBV5-1 to TRBJ2-7, with 8 nucleotides matching TRBD1. Germline-derived CDR1 and CDR2 are SGHRS and YFSETQ. V gave up 5 bases and J gave up 0 bases; unmatched junction bases: 1. The CDR3 has 13 amino acids. The CDR3 loop is CASRTGGSYEQYF. The CDR3 DNA sequence: TGCGCCAGCAGAACAGGGGGCTCCTACGAGCAGTACTTC.

The chain joins TRBV6-5 to TRBJ2-7; TRBD2 matches 13 bases. This CDR3 contains 14 residues. Unmatched junction bases numbered 6, after V lost 8 bases and J lost 5 bases. The germline V gene encodes CDR1 MNHEY and CDR2 SVGAGI. CDR3 protein: CASSWTSGRDEQYF. The CDR3 coding sequence is TGTGCCAGCTCATGGACTAGCGGGAGAGACGAGCAGTACTTC.

This rearrangement joins TRBV6-5 to TRBJ2-7; 9 bases agree with TRBD2. This CDR3 has 16 residues. V trimming: 4 bases; J trimming: 1 base; junction bases outside the gene matches: 8. In germline, CDR1 is MNHEY, CDR2 SVGAGI. In DNA, the CDR3 is TGTGCCAGCAGTTTCGTTTCTAGCGGGGCATCCTACGAGCAGTACTTC. Translation: CASSFVSSGASYEQYF.

This clone showed up just once. The CDR3 is CASSFRLAGRGETQYF. As DNA, the CDR3 is TGTGCCAGCAGCTTCCGACTAGCGGGGCGGGGGGAGACCCAGTACTTC. The V gene is TRBV11-2, the J gene TRBJ2-5; 11 bases align to TRBD2. With V trimmed by 3 bases and J by 5 bases, 8 bases remained unmatched. CDR3 length equals 16 residues. The germline V gene encodes CDR1 SGHAT and CDR2 FQNNGV.

The V and J genes are TRBV6-5 and TRBJ2-1; 11 bases match TRBD2. This CDR3 is built from 15 residues. V was pared by 3 bases and J by 10 bases, with 8 bases of the junction left unmatched. CDR1 and CDR2 from the germline V gene are MNHEY and SVGAGI. DNA of the CDR3: TGTGCCAGCAGTTATCCCGGGACTAGCGGACGGGAGCAGTTCTTC. Translating gives CASSYPGTSGREQFF.

The V call is TRBV7-9, the J call TRBJ2-2; D may be TRBD1 (5 bases). The V end was cut by 5 bases, the J end by 6 bases, with 16 bases between. Germline V gene sequence: CDR1 SEHNR, CDR2 FQNEAQ (reference sequence). The length of the CDR3 is 15 residues. CDR3: CASSQDGARAGELFF. CDR3 coding DNA: TGTGCCAGCAGCCAGGATGGGGCCAGGGCCGGGGAGCTGTTTTTT.

The V gene is TRBV7-9, the J gene TRBJ1-2, with TRBD1 matching over 8 bases. This CDR3 region has 18 residues. V lost 1 base and J lost 3; bases outside the gene matches: 13. Per the germline V gene, CDR1 is SEHNR and CDR2 is FQNEAQ (reference sequence). The CDR3 bases are TGTGCCAGCAGCTTAGGGCCCCCCGACAGGGGCCCGGACTATGGCTACACCTTC. Translation: CASSLGPPDRGPDYGYTF. Variable domain in full (rest from reference TRBV7-9 and TRBJ1-2): DTGVSQNPRHKITKRGQNVTFRCDPISEHNRLYWYRQTLGQGPEFLTYFQNEAQLEKSRLLSDRFSAERPKGSFSTLEIQRTEQGDSAMYLCASSLGPPDRGPDYGYTFGSGTRLTVV.

The chain uses TRBV7-9 and TRBJ1-1; no reliable D call. The CDR3 contains 15 residues. Germline V CDR1 and CDR2: SEHNR, FQNEAQ (reference sequence). The V and J ends lost 5 bases and 1 base respectively, with 14 bases between them. The CDR3 nucleotides are TGTGCCAGCAGCCCCCCCTGGGCCCCGAACACTGAAGCTTTCTTT. Its protein product is CASSPPWAPNTEAFF.

This chain connects TRBV4-1 to TRBJ2-7; D uncertain. CDR1 and CDR2 (germline): MGHRA, YSYEKL. This CDR3 contains 15 residues. Trimming left V 3 bases short and J 3 bases short, with 15 bases between. The DNA of the CDR3 is TGCGCCAGCAGCCATCGCCTAGATCCTCACTACGAGCAGTACTTC. Protein product: CASSHRLDPHYEQYF.

The rearrangement links TRBV3-1 (or the pseudogene TRBV3-2) to TRBJ2-3; D possibly corresponds to TRBD2 (5 bases). Per the germline V gene, CDR1 is LGHDT and CDR2 is YNNKEL (reference sequence). Trimming pared 4 bases from V and 6 bases from J, leaving 17 bases between. The CDR3 totals 15 residues. In DNA, the CDR3 is TGTGCCAGCAGCCCTCTTGTAGGGCCGGGGGATACGCAGTATTTT. Its translation: CASSPLVGPGDTQYF.

This chain connects TRBV2 to TRBJ1-2; 8 bases align to TRBD1. There are 12 residues in the CDR3. V trimming: 4 bases; J trimming: 5 bases; junction bases outside the gene matches: 0. Germline lookup yields CDR1 SNHLY and CDR2 FYNNEI. The CDR3 protein is CASSGQGYGYTF. In DNA, the CDR3 is TGTGCCAGCAGTGGACAGGGGTATGGCTACACCTTC.